Presented here are 3 T cell receptor beta chains from one specimen sequenced in a study of regulatory T cells in long-lasting Graves disease. Time point: persistent/refractory GD, antithyroid drugs over 5 years with positive TRAb. Extracted RNA from PBMCs served as the source of the TCR library. To make TCR beta libraries, researchers used iRepertoire HTBI primers and Arm-PCR of CDR3 regions. Each CDR3 protein gets one entry after TCRdb re-called the multiplex PCR reads with MiXCR. The sample lists about 310,000 distinct CDR3 sequences; 22% were seen once. This specimen was peripheral blood mononuclear cells (PBMCs), taken when the disease was refractory, from a patient treated with antithyroid drugs. The receptors originated from a female donor with Graves disease.

This clonotype was observed at least ten times. The genes are TRBV11-2 and TRBJ1-4; D remains unclear. V was pared by 5 bases and J by 0 bases, with 19 bases between. The CDR3 length is 18 residues. The germline V gene has CDR1 SGHAT and CDR2 FQNNGV. The DNA of the CDR3 is TGTGCCAGCAGCCCACTGACCCCAAACTCGTCAACTAATGAAAAACTGTTTTTT. It encodes CASSPLTPNSSTNEKLFF.

The chain has TRBV3-1 and TRBJ1-3; no reliable D call. V was pared by 0 bases and J by 2 bases, with 8 bases between. This CDR3 is built from 15 residues. Per the germline V gene, CDR1 is LGHDT and CDR2 is YNNKEL (reference sequence). The DNA for the CDR3 is TGTGCCAGCAGCCAAGATCCTAGACCTGGAAACACCATATATTTT. This gives the protein CASSQDPRPGNTIYF.

This clonotype was seen repeatedly, ten times or more. CDR3 in amino acids: CASSLGLGENIQYF. In nucleotides, the CDR3 is TGTGCCAGCAGCTTAGGACTGGGCGAAAACATTCAGTACTTC. The V gene is TRBV11-2, the J gene TRBJ2-4; D is undetermined. V was pared by 1 base and J by 5 bases, with 9 bases between. Germline CDR1 SGHAT, CDR2 FQNNGV. The CDR3 has 14 residues.